This entry lists 25 T cell receptor beta chains sequenced from one sample in a study of blood T cells in healthy people across ages. It was with a sample-barcoded 5' primer and a J-beta primer mix that a second PCR of roughly 7 to 12 cycles was run. TCRdb independently ran MiXCR on the 5' RACE reads; one entry per CDR3 protein. Of about 1.5 million distinct CDR3 sequences listed, approximately 43% were seen once; the top ten hold over 3.5%. Sequenced: blood. The receptors originated from a woman between 18 and 30 years old in good health.

This chain uses TRBV7-8 with TRBJ1-1; D is perhaps TRBD1 (5 bases). The CDR3 spans 14 residues. V was trimmed by 5 bases and J by 5 bases, leaving 15 bases between them. The V gene's germline CDR1 is SGHVS and CDR2 FQNEAQ. The CDR3 DNA reads as TGTGCCAGCAGCCAAACCCAGGGAGTGACTGAAGCTTTCTTT. It codes for CASSQTQGVTEAFF.

V and J are TRBV6-5 and TRBJ1-1; D is uncertain. CDR3 length: 15 amino acids. Germline V gene sequence: CDR1 MNHEY, CDR2 SVGAGI. The V end lost 0 bases, the J end lost 1 base, and 9 bases lay between the germline ends. The CDR3 loop reads CASSYSGLPNTEAFF. The CDR3 DNA follows: TGTGCCAGCAGTTACTCGGGTTTGCCGAACACTGAAGCTTTCTTT.

The chain joins TRBV6-6 to TRBJ2-4, with a tentative D call TRBD1 (6 bases). Judging by the DNA end, TRBJ2-7 fits better; the J call may be wrong. This CDR3 spans 13 amino acids. Germline V lookup: CDR1 MNHNY, CDR2 SVGAGI (reference sequence). For the CDR3, the DNA is TGTGCCAGCAGTGGGGGCTTCGGTAGCGAGCAGTACTTC. It encodes CASSGGFGSEQYF.

The chain carries TRBV2 and TRBJ2-1, with D possibly matching TRBD2 (6 bases). Germline V lookup: CDR1 SNHLY, CDR2 FYNNEI. V was pared by 6 bases and J by 5 bases, with 11 bases between. The CDR3 is made up of 13 amino acids. The CDR3 sequence is CASSREFDNEQFF. The CDR3 bases are TGTGCCAGCAGCCGGGAGTTCGACAATGAGCAGTTCTTC.

The chain has TRBV20-1 and TRBJ1-2, with D possibly being TRBD1 (5 bases). Per germline, CDR1 DFQATT and CDR2 SNEGSKA (reference sequence). V was trimmed by 0 bases and J by 1 base, leaving 12 bases between them. The length of the CDR3 is 15 residues. CDR3 sequence (DNA): TGCAGTGCTAGAGAGGCAGGGAGAGTTAACTATGGCTACACCTTC. Protein product: CSAREAGRVNYGYTF.

The V gene is TRBV20-1, the J gene TRBJ2-1; TRBD2 agrees at 10 bases. The length of the CDR3 is 17 residues. The germline gives CDR1 DFQATT, CDR2 SNEGSKA (reference sequence). V gave up 0 bases and J gave up 7 bases; unmatched junction bases: 12. CDR3 amino acids: CSARDSASGSQWNEQFF. Here the CDR3 DNA reads TGCAGTGCTAGAGATAGCGCTAGCGGGAGTCAGTGGAATGAGCAGTTCTTC.

This clonotype was detected a few times. A much larger clone differs by one base, so this may be a read error. This rearrangement joins TRBV6-5 to TRBJ1-1, with D uncertain. CDR1 MNHEY and CDR2 SVGAGI come from the germline V gene. V lost 8 bases, J lost 8 bases, and 15 bases lay in between. The CDR3 loop spans 12 amino acids. This CDR3 reads CASANSGLEAFF. CDR3 DNA: TGTGCCAGCGCTAATAGCGGGTTGGAAGCTTTCTTT.

A few counts support this clonotype. The J gene is TRBJ2-7, the V gene TRBV25-1; a possible D gene is TRBD1 (6 bases). The germline CDR1 and CDR2 sequences are MGHDK and SYGVNS. Trimming shortened V by 3 bases and J by 0 bases, and 6 bases separated the two germline ends. The CDR3 covers 13 residues. The CDR3 DNA is TGTGCCAGCAGTGAGGGGGCCTCCTACGAGCAGTACTTC. As protein: CASSEGASYEQYF.

This clonotype was detected a few times. The chain joins TRBV7-2 to TRBJ1-2, with 8 bases that match TRBD1. This CDR3 comprises 14 residues. CDR1 and CDR2 (germline): SGHTA, FQGNSA. The V segment lost 2 bases and the J segment 8 bases; nucleotides outside the gene matches: 7. The CDR3 nucleotides read TGTGCCAGCAGCTTATTCCAGGGGGCCCAGGGCTACACCTTC. This sequence encodes CASSLFQGAQGYTF.

V gene TRBV20-1 combines with J gene TRBJ2-2; 7 bases match TRBD1. CDR3 length: 18 amino acids. V trimming: 0 bases; J trimming: 0 bases; junction bases outside the gene matches: 10. Germline-derived CDR1 and CDR2 are DFQATT and SNEGSKA (reference sequence). As DNA, the CDR3 is TGCAGTGCTAGAGACCGGGACAGAAACATCCCGAACACCGGGGAGCTGTTTTTT. Amino acid sequence: CSARDRDRNIPNTGELFF.

This clonotype was seen only a few times. The chain links TRBV29-1 to TRBJ2-1; TRBD1 or TRBD2 may be the D gene (5 bases each). The germline V and J ends were trimmed by 4 bases and 0 bases, with 7 bases remaining between them. Germline values: CDR1 SQVTM, CDR2 ANQGSEA. CDR3 length equals 13 residues. CDR3 sequence (DNA): TGCAGCGTTGTTGGGGGCTCCTACAATGAGCAGTTCTTC. As protein: CSVVGGSYNEQFF.

Many counts were recorded for this clonotype. The rearrangement links TRBV24-1 to TRBJ2-3, with D unclear. The ends were cut back, 3 bases at V and 2 bases at J, with 5 bases in the middle. Germline CDR1 KGHDR, CDR2 SFDVKD. This CDR3 has 13 residues. The CDR3, as DNA: TGTGCCACCAGTGATCCCCTCACAGATACGCAGTATTTT. Protein product: CATSDPLTDTQYF.

The chain joins TRBV20-1 to TRBJ2-3; 9 bases line up with TRBD2. The ends lost 0 bases at V and 3 bases at J; junction bases unmatched: 13. The CDR3 has 18 residues. Looked up from germline, CDR1 is DFQATT and CDR2 is SNEGSKA (reference sequence). CDR3 bases: TGCAGTGCTAGAGATGTCTCTAGCGGGGACCCATGGACAGATACGCAGTATTTT. This encodes CSARDVSSGDPWTDTQYF.

V is TRBV9 and J is TRBJ2-1, with 7 bases matching TRBD2. This CDR3 region has 15 residues. The V and J ends lost 0 bases and 7 bases, in that order; junction bases with no gene match: 7. CDR1 SGDLS and CDR2 YYNGEE come from the germline V gene. This chain's CDR3 is CASSVVASGRNEQFF. DNA for the CDR3: TGTGCCAGCAGCGTAGTAGCTAGCGGCAGGAATGAGCAGTTCTTC.

This chain uses TRBV3-1 with TRBJ2-7; D is uncertain. CDR1 is LGHDT, CDR2 YNNKEL, per germline (reference sequence). The V and J ends lost 6 bases and 7 bases respectively, with 22 bases between them. This CDR3 comprises 15 residues. CDR3 in amino acids: CASSPSAEMYNEQYF. The CDR3 nucleotides read TGTGCCAGCAGTCCGTCCGCGGAGATGTACAATGAGCAGTACTTC.

The chain couples TRBV11-1 to TRBJ2-5, with 8 bases identical to TRBD2. Gene TRBJ2-7 matches the end of the DNA better, so the J call may be wrong. CDR3 length: 15 amino acids. Germline V CDR1 and CDR2: SGHAT, FQDESV (reference sequence). CDR3 sequence reads: CASSDWGSGIIEQYF. The CDR3 DNA reads TGTGCCAGCAGCGACTGGGGTAGCGGGATAATCGAGCAGTACTTC.

This clonotype was picked up a small number of times. V usage is TRBV29-1 and J usage is TRBJ2-3; TRBD1 matches at 7 bases. The J segment lost 0 bases and the V segment lost 6 bases, leaving 3 bases of the junction unmatched. Per germline, CDR1 SQVTM and CDR2 ANQGSEA. CDR3 size: 13 residues. The CDR3 sequence: CSVGTESTDTQYF. The CDR3 region has the DNA TGCAGCGTAGGGACAGAGAGCACAGATACGCAGTATTTT.

J is TRBJ1-2 and V is TRBV15; D is perhaps TRBD1 (6 bases). CDR3 length equals 13 residues. Per germline, CDR1 LNHNV and CDR2 YYDKDF (reference sequence). The V gene lost 4 bases and the J gene lost 8 bases, with 14 bases spanning the gap. The DNA for the CDR3 is TGTGCCACCAGCACACAGGGAGTCGGCGGCTACACCTTC. Translation gives CATSTQGVGGYTF.

The chain joins TRBV5-5 to TRBJ1-2; D possibly corresponds to TRBD1 (5 bases). Germline CDR1 and CDR2: SGHKS and YYEKEE (reference sequence). The CDR3 contains 13 residues. Trimming took off 5 bases at V and 4 bases at J, with 12 bases between the two ends. The CDR3 sequence is CASRSGVTYGYTF. The CDR3 nucleotides read TGTGCCAGCAGATCGGGGGTTACCTATGGCTACACCTTC.

This clonotype turned up a few times. The chain uses TRBV7-6 and TRBJ2-3, with 9 nucleotides matching TRBD2. Germline V gene sequence: CDR1 SGHVS, CDR2 FNYEAQ. The CDR3 length is 16 residues. V lost 5 bases, J lost 3 bases, and 9 bases stayed unmatched. CDR3 amino acids: CASSILAGKGTDTQYF. The CDR3 DNA reads as TGTGCCAGCAGCATTCTAGCGGGAAAGGGAACAGATACGCAGTATTTT.

V is TRBV6-2 or TRBV6-3 and J is TRBJ2-7; 12 positions agree with TRBD1. The CDR3 consists of 16 residues. V lost 4 bases to trimming and J lost 7 bases; unmatched junction nucleotides: 11. Germline V lookup: CDR1 MNHEY, CDR2 SVGEGT. CDR3: CASSLTAGTGGLEQYF. The CDR3 nucleotides are TGTGCCAGCAGTTTAACGGCCGGGACAGGGGGCTTGGAGCAGTACTTC.

On this clonotype itself: With a much larger clone just one base away, this may be a read error. J is TRBJ2-7 and V is TRBV6-6; the D call may be TRBD1 or TRBD2 (6 bases each). This CDR3 spans 16 amino acids. In germline, CDR1 is MNHNY, CDR2 SVGAGI (reference sequence). The V gene lost 2 bases and the J gene lost 7 bases, with 21 bases spanning the gap. The CDR3 is CASSYSRGPYGGEQYF. CDR3 in DNA: TGTGCCAGCAGTTACAGTCGGGGGCCCTACGGCGGTGAGCAGTACTTC.

In this sample, this clonotype turned up a few times. This chain joins TRBV7-2 and TRBJ2-1; D is possibly TRBD2 (5 bases). Trimming cost V 5 bases and J 10 bases, with 15 bases left between them. CDR1 is SGHTA and CDR2 is FQGNSA in the germline V gene. The CDR3 sequence is 13 residues long. The CDR3 DNA reads TGTGCCAGCAGCACCGGAGGAAGCTACGAGCAGTTCTTC. Translating gives CASSTGGSYEQFF.

For the CDR3, the DNA is TGTGCCAGCAGTGGGGAGGGTACGCAGTATTTT. Its protein is CASSGEGTQYF. The V and J genes are TRBV28 and TRBJ2-3, with 7 bases that match TRBD2. The ends lost 5 bases at V and 8 bases at J; junction bases unmatched: 1. CDR1 and CDR2 from the germline V gene are MDHEN and SYDVKM. The length of the CDR3 is 11 residues.

CDR3 DNA: TGCAGTGCTAGAGGCCCAAGCGGGAACTACGGACAGTACTTC. This gives the protein CSARGPSGNYGQYF. The chain recombines TRBV20-1 with TRBJ2-5; 7 nucleotides align to TRBD2. The CDR3 covers 14 residues. Trimming cost V 1 base and J 11 bases; bases outside gene matches: 13. Germline V gene sequence: CDR1 DFQATT, CDR2 SNEGSKA (reference sequence).